This T cell receptor beta chain originates from a study of shared clonotypes between healthy human individuals. The wider study: With ages of 18 to 49, the donors were two women and a few men. For every donor, three CD4 naive, three CD4 memory, two CD8 naive and one CD8 memory plates were used.

Study conclusions and caveats: Among donors, the sharing of clonotypes was expected to be influenced by sequencing depth.

From germline, CDR1 is SGDLS and CDR2 YYNGEE. V was clipped by 0 bases and J by 4 bases, with 16 bases between them. The CDR3 loop spans 16 amino acids. A remark on this clone: The target antigen is unknown.

Splitting of CD4+ cells produced CD45RA+ naive and CD45RA-negative memory subsets. Produced via immunoSEQ multiplex PCR; TCRdb's table is partial and in-frame only. Here the sample spans over 1.5 million clones, approximately 98% being singletons. The chain is built from TRBV9 and TRBJ1-1; tentatively, D is TRBD1 (6 bases). The source is a man aged 30 to 39 in good health. Sequenced material: naive CD4+ T cells sorted from blood. The subset here: CD45RA+ positively selected. CDR3 coding DNA: TGTGCCAGCAGCGTAGAGCTGTTAGGGGGTGCCACTGAAGCTTTCTTT. As protein: CASSVELLGGATEAFF.